These 11 T cell receptor beta chains were sequenced from one sample in a study of cytomegalovirus exposure and HLA in healthy donors. The PCR ran on 60 Vbeta and 13 Jbeta primers. Data came from immunoSEQ multiplex PCR; TCRdb stores just in-frame clones and leaves some out. The table records about 160,000 clones, roughly four fifths of them present only once. Sequencing was done on a sample of PBMCs. These receptors were taken from a woman aged 18-29 years in good health and CMV-seronegative.

V is TRBV7-9 and J is TRBJ2-1; 9 bases align to TRBD1. V lost 1 base, J lost 7 bases, and 8 bases stayed unmatched. Germline CDR1 is SEHNR and CDR2 is FQNEAQ (reference sequence). The CDR3 totals 16 residues. CDR3 sequence: CASSLGGQGYRNEQFF. The CDR3 DNA reads as TGTGCCAGCAGCTTAGGAGGACAGGGGTATCGTAATGAGCAGTTCTTC.

DNA of the CDR3: TGTGCCAGCTCACCGTTAGGGGACACCAAAGAGACCCAGTACTTC. It specifies CASSPLGDTKETQYF. The chain has TRBV18 and TRBJ2-5; D might be TRBD1 (6 bases). Trimming pared 3 bases from V and 3 bases from J, leaving 14 bases between. The CDR3 spans 15 residues. Germline V CDR1 and CDR2: KGHSH, LQKENI.

This sequence joins TRBV28 and TRBJ2-4; D is undetermined. V was pared by 6 bases and J by 0 bases, with 12 bases between. Germline V gene sequence: CDR1 MDHEN, CDR2 SYDVKM. CDR3 length: 15 residues. In DNA, the CDR3 is TGTGCCAGCAGAAGCGTCGAAGTAGCCAAAAACATTCAGTACTTC. Its protein is CASRSVEVAKNIQYF.

The chain is built from TRBV9 and TRBJ2-3, with TRBD2 matching 8 bases. This CDR3 has 16 amino acids. The germline V gene has CDR1 SGDLS and CDR2 YYNGEE. After removal of 3 bases from V and 3 bases from J, the junction contained 9 bases not matched to a gene. The CDR3 is CASSDTGTRVTDTQYF. The CDR3 region has the DNA TGTGCCAGCAGCGACACCGGGACTAGGGTAACAGATACGCAGTATTTT.

The chain employs TRBV7-6 and TRBJ2-7; possibly TRBD2 for D (6 bases). The CDR3 consists of 14 residues. Germline V gives CDR1 SGHVS, CDR2 FNYEAQ. V was shortened by 0 bases and J by 5 bases, with 11 bases between the two germline ends. The CDR3 coding sequence is TGTGCCAGCAGCTTAGCCCCGACTAGTCACGAGCAGTACTTC. Translated: CASSLAPTSHEQYF.

With regard to this clone: Germline and junction disagree at one end, which may indicate a read error. As DNA, the CDR3 is TGCGCCAGTAGCTTGGGCAGGGGCACTGAAGCTTTCTTT. This translates into CASSLGRGTEAFF. This chain joins TRBV5-1 and TRBJ1-1; perhaps TRBD1 as D (6 bases). Germline CDR1 is SGHRS and CDR2 is YFSETQ. This CDR3 has 13 residues.

V gene TRBV18 combines with J gene TRBJ1-4; maybe TRBD1 (5 bases). The CDR3 has 13 amino acids. Germline V gene lookup returns CDR1 KGHSH and CDR2 LQKENI. Between the trimmed V and J ends, which lost 8 bases and 4 bases, there was a span of 11 bases. CDR3 residues: CASRRGVNEKLFF. The DNA of the CDR3 is TGTGCCAGCCGGCGGGGGGTTAATGAAAAACTGTTTTTT.

This sequence joins TRBV5-1 and TRBJ2-1; 11 nucleotides align to TRBD2. This CDR3 region has 19 residues. The trim removed 2 bases at V and 0 bases at J, leaving 10 bases unmatched. Germline assignment: CDR1 SGHRS and CDR2 YFSETQ. As DNA, the CDR3 is TGCGCCAGCAGCTTACCGGGACTAGCGGCCATTAGCTCCTACAATGAGCAGTTCTTC. Translated: CASSLPGLAAISSYNEQFF.

The genes are TRBV6-5 and TRBJ2-2, with D maybe TRBD2 (6 bases). Germline V gene sequence: CDR1 MNHEY, CDR2 SVGAGI. Trimming shortened V by 4 bases and J by 6 bases, and 15 bases separated the two germline ends. The CDR3 length is 15 residues. The CDR3 DNA reads as TGTGCCAGCAGTTTTGCGGGAAGTCGCGCCGGGGAGCTGTTTTTT. It translates to CASSFAGSRAGELFF.

This chain uses TRBV5-1 with TRBJ1-1; D gene uncertain. Germline V lookup: CDR1 SGHRS, CDR2 YFSETQ. Trimming left V 7 bases short and J 6 bases short, with 13 bases between. CDR3 length: 12 amino acids. The CDR3 DNA follows: TGCGCCAGCCGACGGGGTCACGCTGAAGCTTTCTTT. Its protein is CASRRGHAEAFF.

This rearrangement joins TRBV7-9 to TRBJ1-1; D possibly corresponds to TRBD1 (6 bases). Germline V lookup: CDR1 SEHNR, CDR2 FQNEAQ (reference sequence). The CDR3 is 14 amino acids. Trimming took off 6 bases at V and 2 bases at J, with 13 bases between the two ends. CDR3 sequence reads: CASSRQAVNTEAFF. The CDR3 bases are TGTGCCAGCAGTCGACAGGCTGTTAACACTGAAGCTTTCTTT.